This entry is about one T cell receptor (beta chain). This CDR3 has 15 residues. CDR1 and CDR2 (germline): ENHRY, SYGVKD. The V end was cut by 8 bases, the J end by 0 bases, with 14 bases between. The data were obtained in a study of regulatory T cells in long-lasting Graves disease. At the level of the study: Over 5 years of antithyroid drugs plus positive TSH receptor antibodies defined persistent Graves' disease.

Sample time point: persistent/refractory GD, antithyroid drugs over 5 years with positive TRAb. Extracted RNA from PBMCs served as the source of the TCR library. Library construction for TCR beta used iRepertoire HTBI primers and Arm-PCR of CDR3 regions. TCRdb re-analysed the multiplex PCR reads in MiXCR, keeping a single row per CDR3 protein. The top ten clones hold 7% to 10% of a sample with some 440,000 distinct CDR3 sequences, less than 25% of them seen once. Material: peripheral blood mononuclear cells (PBMCs), obtained when the disease was refractory, from a patient treated with antithyroid drugs. This receptor was obtained from a female donor with Graves disease. The chain uses TRBV10-3 and TRBJ2-1; tentative D call: TRBD2 (6 bases). The CDR3 DNA follows: TGTGCCATCCTGGCTGCGGGGAGCTCCTACAATGAGCAGTTCTTC. As protein: CAILAAGSSYNEQFF.